This TCR beta chain was profiled in a study of tumor-infiltrating lymphocytes in primary liver carcinoma (dated by TCRdb to 2017 to 2019). Context from the whole study: Surgical resection was performed in China between 2015 and early 2016 on four to six patients with histopathologically diagnosed primary liver carcinoma. Of the five patients, three men and two women aged 30 to 69 years, four had hepatocellular carcinoma and one had combined HCC and intrahepatic cholangiocarcinoma. Tumors of the five patients were stage T1-T3 N0M0 with maximum diameters of roughly 4.2 to 10 cm. Each sample produced roughly 3.5 to 8 million productive TCRbeta reads, and read depth showed no significant difference between tissue types. For each liver tumor, the study sampled five regions along with adjacent normal tissue and blood, and applied TCRbeta repertoire sequencing, expression microarrays and whole-exome sequencing. TCRbeta repertoire sequencing covered roughly 35 specimens from 5 patients: about 25 tumor regions, 5 adjacent noncancerous liver tissues and 5 peripheral blood samples. Reproducibility between technical replicate repertoires was high, with correlation coefficients above 0.95 and mean shared-clone rates approximately 0.88.

General findings and caveats noted by the study authors: Bulk unsorted samples precluded comparing CD4+ and CD8+ T cell repertoires. With just 4 or 5 patients in the study, the authors point out that the findings should be validated in a larger study. Repertoire overlap was higher between tumor regions (mean about 36%) than tumor-adjacent (approximately 17%) or tumor-blood (about 14%) pairs, consistent with antigen-driven expansion. Because only the TCR beta chain was sequenced and unpaired alpha chains were not captured, true repertoire diversity is likely underestimated. The top 250 clones accounted for a significantly greater share of the repertoire in tumors than in blood (p = 0.039).

Starting from 500 to 650 ng total RNA, TCRbeta-specific cDNA was produced by reverse transcription with a constant-region primer and ProtoScript II reverse transcriptase. Three nested multiplex PCR rounds, following a slightly modified ARM-PCR procedure, were used to build the TCRbeta libraries. Multiplex TRBV1-TRBV30 forward primers and a Cbeta reverse primer were used in the first two PCR rounds, each of which was run for 9 to 11 cycles. Sample barcodes and Illumina adapters were added in a final 25-cycle PCR with Deep VentR polymerase. Before sequencing, amplicons of 200-500 bp were gel-purified using a QIAquick gel extraction kit. TCRbeta amplicons were sequenced on an Illumina HiSeq 2500 with 250-bp paired-end reads. As for how the authors treated the data: To recover full CDR3 sequences, reads were quality-trimmed using Trimmomatic v0.33 and paired reads were then merged using FLASH v1.2.11. MiGEC v1.2.1b assigned V, D and J germline segments to the rearranged TCRbeta sequences. Clonotype statistics, along with Shannon-Wiener diversity indices, were calculated using VDJtools v1.0.0. To reduce sampling bias, subsequent analyses other than the diversity analysis used only the 250 most abundant clonotypes in each sample. TCRdb reworked the public reads: Q25 trimming with fastp, MiXCR clone assembly, productive beta chains retained. Rows with one shared CDR3 protein collapse into an entry with the most common genes and DNA. The V and J calls here are based on TCRdb, not the publication. For this sample the table gives a few hundred thousand distinct CDR3 sequences, of which around 50% were detected only once. The ten largest clonotypes hold around 15% of the sample.

Looking up the germline V gene yields CDR1 KGHSY and CDR2 FQNENV. Counted from cysteine to phenylalanine, this CDR3 has 14 amino acids. Here the CDR3 DNA is all that survives: 42 bases in frame from base 1. RNA from unsorted whole blood was extracted with TRIzol reagent, and germline DNA was obtained with the DNeasy Blood & Tissue kit. Chronic HBV infection was present in the patients, and the patients were treatment-naive at sampling. Before surgery, 3 to 5 milliliters of peripheral blood were collected into K2EDTA tubes. This clonotype was seen once. Its antigen has not been determined. Base qualities are not at hand, and no much larger clone is one base apart. Weak support is all one read offers.

The sequence came from a woman aged 30 to 39 with primary liver carcinoma and hepatitis B virus infection. In this chain, TRBV16 is recombined with TRBJ1-5, with the D gene not confidently named. The J call may be faulty, since TRBJ2-3 better matches the DNA end. The sample consisted of peripheral blood. The CDR3 region: CASKTRNSNQPQYF. The DNA sequence is as follows: TGTGCCAGCAAGACTCGCAATAGCAATCAGCCCCAGTATTTT.